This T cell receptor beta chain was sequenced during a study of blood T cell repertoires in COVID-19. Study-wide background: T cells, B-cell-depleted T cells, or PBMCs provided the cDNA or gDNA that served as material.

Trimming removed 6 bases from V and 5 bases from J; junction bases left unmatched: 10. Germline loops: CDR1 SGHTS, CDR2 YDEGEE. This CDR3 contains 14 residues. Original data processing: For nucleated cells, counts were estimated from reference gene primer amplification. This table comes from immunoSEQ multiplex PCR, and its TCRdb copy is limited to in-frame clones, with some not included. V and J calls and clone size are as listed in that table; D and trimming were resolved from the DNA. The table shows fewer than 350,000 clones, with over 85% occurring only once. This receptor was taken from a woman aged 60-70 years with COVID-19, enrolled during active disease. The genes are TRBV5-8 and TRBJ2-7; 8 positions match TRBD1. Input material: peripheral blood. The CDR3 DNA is TGTGCCAGCACCCTCCGGACAGGGTCCCACGAGCAGTACTTC. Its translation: CASTLRTGSHEQYF.